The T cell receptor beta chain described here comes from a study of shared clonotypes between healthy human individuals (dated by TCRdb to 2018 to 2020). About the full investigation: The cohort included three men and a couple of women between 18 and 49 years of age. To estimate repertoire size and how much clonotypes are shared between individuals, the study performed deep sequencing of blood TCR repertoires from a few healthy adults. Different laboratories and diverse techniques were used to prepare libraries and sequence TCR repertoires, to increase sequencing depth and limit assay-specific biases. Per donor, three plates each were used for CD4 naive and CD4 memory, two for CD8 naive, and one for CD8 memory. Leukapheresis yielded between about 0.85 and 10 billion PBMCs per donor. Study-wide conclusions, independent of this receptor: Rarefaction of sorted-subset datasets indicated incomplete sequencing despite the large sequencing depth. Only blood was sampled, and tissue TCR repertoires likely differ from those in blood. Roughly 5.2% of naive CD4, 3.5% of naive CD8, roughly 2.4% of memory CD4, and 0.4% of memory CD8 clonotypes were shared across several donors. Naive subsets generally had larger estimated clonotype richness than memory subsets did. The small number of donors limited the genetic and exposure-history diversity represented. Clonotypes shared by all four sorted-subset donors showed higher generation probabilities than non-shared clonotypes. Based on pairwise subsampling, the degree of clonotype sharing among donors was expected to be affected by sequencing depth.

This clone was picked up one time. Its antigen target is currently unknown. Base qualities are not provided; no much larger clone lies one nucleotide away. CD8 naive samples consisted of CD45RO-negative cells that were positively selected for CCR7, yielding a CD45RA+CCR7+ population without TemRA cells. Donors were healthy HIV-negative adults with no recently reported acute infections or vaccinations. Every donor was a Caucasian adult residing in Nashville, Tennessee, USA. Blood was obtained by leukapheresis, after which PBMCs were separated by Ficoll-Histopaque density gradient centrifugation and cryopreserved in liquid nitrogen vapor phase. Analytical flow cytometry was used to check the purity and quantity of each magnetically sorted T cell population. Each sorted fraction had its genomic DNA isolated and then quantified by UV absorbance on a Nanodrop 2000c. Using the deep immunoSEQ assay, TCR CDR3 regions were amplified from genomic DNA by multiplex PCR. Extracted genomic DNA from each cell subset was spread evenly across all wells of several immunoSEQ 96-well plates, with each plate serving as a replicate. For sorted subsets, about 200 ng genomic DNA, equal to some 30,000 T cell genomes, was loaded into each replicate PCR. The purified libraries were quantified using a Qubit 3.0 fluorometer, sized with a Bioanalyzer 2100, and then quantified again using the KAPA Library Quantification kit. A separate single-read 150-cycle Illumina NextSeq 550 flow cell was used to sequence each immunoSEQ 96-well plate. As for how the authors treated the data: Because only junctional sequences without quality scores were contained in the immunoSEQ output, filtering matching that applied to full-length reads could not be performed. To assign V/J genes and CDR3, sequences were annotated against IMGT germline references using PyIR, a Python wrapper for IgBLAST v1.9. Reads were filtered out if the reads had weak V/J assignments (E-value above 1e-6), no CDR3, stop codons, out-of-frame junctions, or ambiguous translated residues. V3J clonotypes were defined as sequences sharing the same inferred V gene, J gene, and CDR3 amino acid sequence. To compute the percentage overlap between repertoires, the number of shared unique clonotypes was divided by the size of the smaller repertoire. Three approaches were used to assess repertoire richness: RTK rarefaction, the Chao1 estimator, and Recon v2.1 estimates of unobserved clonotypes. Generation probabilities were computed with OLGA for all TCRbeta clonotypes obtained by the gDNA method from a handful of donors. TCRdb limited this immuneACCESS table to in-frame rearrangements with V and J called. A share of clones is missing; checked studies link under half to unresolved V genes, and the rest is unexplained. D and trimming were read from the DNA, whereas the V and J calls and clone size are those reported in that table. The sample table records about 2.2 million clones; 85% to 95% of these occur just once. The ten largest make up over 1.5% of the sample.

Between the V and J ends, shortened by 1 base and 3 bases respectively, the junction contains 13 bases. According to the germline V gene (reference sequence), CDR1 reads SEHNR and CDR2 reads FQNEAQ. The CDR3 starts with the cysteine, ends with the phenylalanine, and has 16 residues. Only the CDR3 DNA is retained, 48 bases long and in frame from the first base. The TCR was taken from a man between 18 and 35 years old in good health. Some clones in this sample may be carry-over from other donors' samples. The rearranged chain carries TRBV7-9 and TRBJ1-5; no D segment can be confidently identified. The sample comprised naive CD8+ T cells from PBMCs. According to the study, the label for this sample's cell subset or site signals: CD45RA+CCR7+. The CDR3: CASSLEGGHPNQPQHF. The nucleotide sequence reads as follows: TGTGCCAGCAGCTTAGAGGGCGGGCACCCCAATCAGCCCCAGCATTTT.